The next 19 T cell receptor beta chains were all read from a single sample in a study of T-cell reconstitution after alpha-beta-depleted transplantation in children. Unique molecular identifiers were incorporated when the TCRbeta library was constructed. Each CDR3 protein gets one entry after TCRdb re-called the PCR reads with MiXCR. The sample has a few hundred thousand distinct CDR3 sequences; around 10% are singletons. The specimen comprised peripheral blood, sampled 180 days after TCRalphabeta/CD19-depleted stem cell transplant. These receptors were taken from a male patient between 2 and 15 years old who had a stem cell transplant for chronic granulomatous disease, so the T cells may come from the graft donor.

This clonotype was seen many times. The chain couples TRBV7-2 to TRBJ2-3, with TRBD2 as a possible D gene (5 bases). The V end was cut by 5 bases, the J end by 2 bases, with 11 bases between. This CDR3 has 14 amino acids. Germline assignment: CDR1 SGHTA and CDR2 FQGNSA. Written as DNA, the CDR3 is TGTGCCAGCAGCCTAACTAGTACCACAGATACGCAGTATTTT. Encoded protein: CASSLTSTTDTQYF.

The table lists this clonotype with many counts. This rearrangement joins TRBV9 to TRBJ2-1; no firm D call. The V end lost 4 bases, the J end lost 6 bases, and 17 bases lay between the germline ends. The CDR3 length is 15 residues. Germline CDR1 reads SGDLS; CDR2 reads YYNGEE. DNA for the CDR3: TGTGCCAGCAGCCCCCTTGGCTCCCTGGGCAATGAGCAGTTCTTC. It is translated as CASSPLGSLGNEQFF.

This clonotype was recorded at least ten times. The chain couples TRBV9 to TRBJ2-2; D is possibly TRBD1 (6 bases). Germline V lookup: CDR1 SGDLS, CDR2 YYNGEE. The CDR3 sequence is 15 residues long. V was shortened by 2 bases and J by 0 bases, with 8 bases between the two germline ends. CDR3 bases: TGTGCCAGCAGCGTTGGGACACCGAACACCGGGGAGCTGTTTTTT. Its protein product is CASSVGTPNTGELFF.

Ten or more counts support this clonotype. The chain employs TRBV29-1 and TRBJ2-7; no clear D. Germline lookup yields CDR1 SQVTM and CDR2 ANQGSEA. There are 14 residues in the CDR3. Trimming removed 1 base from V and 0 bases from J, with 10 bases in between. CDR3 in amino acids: CSVEGPGPSYEQYF. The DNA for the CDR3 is TGCAGCGTTGAAGGGCCGGGTCCCTCCTACGAGCAGTACTTC.

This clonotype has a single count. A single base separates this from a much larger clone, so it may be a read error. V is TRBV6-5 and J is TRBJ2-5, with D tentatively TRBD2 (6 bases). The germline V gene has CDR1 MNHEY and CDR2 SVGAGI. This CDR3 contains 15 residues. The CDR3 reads CASCYGGGGAETQYF. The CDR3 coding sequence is TGTGCCAGCTGTTACGGGGGAGGTGGGGCAGAGACCCAGTACTTC.

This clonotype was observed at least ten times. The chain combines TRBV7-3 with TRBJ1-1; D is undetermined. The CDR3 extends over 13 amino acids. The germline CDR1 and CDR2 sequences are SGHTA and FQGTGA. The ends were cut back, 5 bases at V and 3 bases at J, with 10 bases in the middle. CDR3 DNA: TGTGCCAGCAGCGGGAGGGTGGACACTGAAGCTTTCTTT. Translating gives CASSGRVDTEAFF.

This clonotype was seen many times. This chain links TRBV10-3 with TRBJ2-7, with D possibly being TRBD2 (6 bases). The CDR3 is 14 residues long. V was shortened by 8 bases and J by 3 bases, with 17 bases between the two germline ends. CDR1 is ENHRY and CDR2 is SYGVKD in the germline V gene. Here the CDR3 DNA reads TGTGCCATCCGACGGGGACTCGGGGACTACGAGCAGTACTTC. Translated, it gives CAIRRGLGDYEQYF.

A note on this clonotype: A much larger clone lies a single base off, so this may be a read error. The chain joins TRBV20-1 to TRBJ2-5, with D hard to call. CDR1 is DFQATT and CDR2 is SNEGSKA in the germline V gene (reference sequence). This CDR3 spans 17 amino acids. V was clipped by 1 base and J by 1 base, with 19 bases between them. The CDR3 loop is CSARGHLFRGFQETQYF. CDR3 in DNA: TGCAGTGCTAGAGGTCATTTGTTCCGCGGATTCCAAGAGACCCAGTACTTC.

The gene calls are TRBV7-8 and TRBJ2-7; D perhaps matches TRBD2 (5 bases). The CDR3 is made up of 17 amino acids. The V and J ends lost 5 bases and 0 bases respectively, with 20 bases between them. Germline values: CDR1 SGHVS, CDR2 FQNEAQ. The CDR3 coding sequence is TGTGCCAGCAGCCTTGATCCTAGCAGAGGTATCTCCTACGAGCAGTACTTC. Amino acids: CASSLDPSRGISYEQYF.

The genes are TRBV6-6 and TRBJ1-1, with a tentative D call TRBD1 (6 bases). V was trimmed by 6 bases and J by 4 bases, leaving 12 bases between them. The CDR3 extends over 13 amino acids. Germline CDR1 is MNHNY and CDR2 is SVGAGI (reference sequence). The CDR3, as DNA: TGTGCCAGCAGCCCGGACAGTCGCACTGAAGCTTTCTTT. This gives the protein CASSPDSRTEAFF.

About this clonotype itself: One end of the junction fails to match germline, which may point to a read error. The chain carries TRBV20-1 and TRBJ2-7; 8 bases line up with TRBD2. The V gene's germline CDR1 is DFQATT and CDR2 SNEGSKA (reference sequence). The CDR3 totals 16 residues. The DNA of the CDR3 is TGCTGTGCCCTAGCTGGAGCACTAGCGGTCACCTACGAGCAGTACTTC. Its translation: CCALAGALAVTYEQYF.

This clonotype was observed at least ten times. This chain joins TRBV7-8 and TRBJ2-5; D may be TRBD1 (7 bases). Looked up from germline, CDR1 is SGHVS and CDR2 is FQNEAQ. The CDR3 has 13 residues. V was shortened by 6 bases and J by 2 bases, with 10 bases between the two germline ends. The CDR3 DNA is TGTGCCAGCAGGCCAGGGGGGCAAGAGACCCAGTACTTC. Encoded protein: CASRPGGQETQYF.

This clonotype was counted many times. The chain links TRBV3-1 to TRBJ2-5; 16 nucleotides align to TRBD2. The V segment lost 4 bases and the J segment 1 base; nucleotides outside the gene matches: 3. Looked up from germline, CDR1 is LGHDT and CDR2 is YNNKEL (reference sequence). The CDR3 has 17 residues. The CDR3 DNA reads TGTGCCAGCAGCCGGGGACTAGCGGGAGGGACCCAAGAGACCCAGTACTTC. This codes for CASSRGLAGGTQETQYF.

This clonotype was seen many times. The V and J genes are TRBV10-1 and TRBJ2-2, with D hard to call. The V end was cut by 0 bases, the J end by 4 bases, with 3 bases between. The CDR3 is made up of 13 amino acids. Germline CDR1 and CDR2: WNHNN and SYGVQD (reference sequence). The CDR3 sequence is CASSESVTGELFF. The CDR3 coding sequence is TGCGCCAGCAGTGAGTCTGTCACCGGGGAGCTGTTTTTT.

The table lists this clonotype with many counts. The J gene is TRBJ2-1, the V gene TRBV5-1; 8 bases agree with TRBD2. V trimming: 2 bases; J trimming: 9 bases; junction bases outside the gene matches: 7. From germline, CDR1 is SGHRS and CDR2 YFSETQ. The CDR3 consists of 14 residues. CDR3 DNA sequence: TGCGCCAGCAGCTTCTTGGCGGGAGGCGGTGAGCAGTTCTTC. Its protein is CASSFLAGGGEQFF.

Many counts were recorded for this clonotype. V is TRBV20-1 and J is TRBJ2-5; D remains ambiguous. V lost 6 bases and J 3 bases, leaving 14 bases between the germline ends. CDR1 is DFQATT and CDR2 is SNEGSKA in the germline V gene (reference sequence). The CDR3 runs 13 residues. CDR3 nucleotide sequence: TGCAGTGCCGTTCCTAAGATCGAAGAGACCCAGTACTTC. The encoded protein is CSAVPKIEETQYF.

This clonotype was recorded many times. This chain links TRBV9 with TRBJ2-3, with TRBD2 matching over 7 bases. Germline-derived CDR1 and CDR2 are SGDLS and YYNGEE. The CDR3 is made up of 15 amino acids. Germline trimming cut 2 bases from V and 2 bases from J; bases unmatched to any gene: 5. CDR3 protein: CASSVSGTHTDTQYF. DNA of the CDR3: TGTGCCAGCAGCGTCAGCGGGACCCACACAGATACGCAGTATTTT.

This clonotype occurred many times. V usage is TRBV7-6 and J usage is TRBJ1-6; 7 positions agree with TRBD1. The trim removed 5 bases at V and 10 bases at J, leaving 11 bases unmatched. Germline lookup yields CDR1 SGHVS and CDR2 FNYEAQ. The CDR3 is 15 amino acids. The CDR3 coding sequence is TGTGCCAGCAGCGCGGATACAGGGGACGGATCACCCCTCCACTTT. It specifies CASSADTGDGSPLHF.

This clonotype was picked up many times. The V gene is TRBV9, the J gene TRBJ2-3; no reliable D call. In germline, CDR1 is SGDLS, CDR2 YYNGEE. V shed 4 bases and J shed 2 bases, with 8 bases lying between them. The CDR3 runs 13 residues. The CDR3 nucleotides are TGTGCCAGCAGCCACTTTACCACAGATACGCAGTATTTT. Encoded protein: CASSHFTTDTQYF.